The 23 T cell receptor beta chains below were found in one sample sequenced in a study of CD8+ T cells in alopecia areata. Reverse transcription of extracted RNA yielded cDNA, which provided the sequencing template. Sequenced by immunoSEQ multiplex PCR; TCRdb stores in-frame clones only, minus some. The sample lists around 300,000 clones; about 60% were seen once. Treatment meaning: oral pan-JAK inhibitor, 5-10 mg twice daily. The sample consisted of CD4+ T cells sorted from blood, taken at roughly week 52, from a patient treated with tofacitinib. The origin of the receptors is a human donor with alopecia areata.

V usage is TRBV15 and J usage is TRBJ2-7, with 13 bases aligning to TRBD2. V gave up 3 bases and J gave up 5 bases; unmatched junction bases: 4. This CDR3 is 15 amino acids long. From germline, CDR1 is LNHNV and CDR2 YYDKDF (reference sequence). CDR3 coding DNA: TGTGCCACCAGCAGCACTAGCGGGGGGGACAACGAGCAGTACTTC. Translation: CATSSTSGGDNEQYF.

The chain recombines TRBV18 with TRBJ2-7; 16 nucleotides agree with TRBD2. J gave up 3 bases and V 3 bases, and 2 bases lay outside the gene matches. Germline V gene lookup returns CDR1 KGHSH and CDR2 LQKENI. The CDR3 consists of 16 residues. Written as DNA, the CDR3 is TGTGCCAGCTCACCCGGGACTAGCGGGGGGGACTACGAGCAGTACTTC. This gives the protein CASSPGTSGGDYEQYF.

In its sample, this clone was seen a few times. The genes are TRBV29-1 and TRBJ2-3; unclear D gene. Germline assignment: CDR1 SQVTM and CDR2 ANQGSEA. The CDR3 length is 12 residues. V lost 6 bases to trimming and J lost 9 bases, with 16 bases between them. This CDR3 is CSVRAADGTQYF. Written as DNA, the CDR3 is TGCAGCGTACGGGCCGCCGACGGAACGCAGTATTTT.

The V gene is TRBV7-8, the J gene TRBJ2-3; 10 bases match TRBD2. Germline CDR1 and CDR2: SGHVS and FQNEAQ. The CDR3 totals 16 residues. The V and J ends lost 5 bases and 4 bases, in that order; junction bases with no gene match: 9. CDR3 coding DNA: TGTGCCAGCAGCCCCCGGCTAGCGGGGGTGGCAGATACGCAGTATTTT. It yields the protein CASSPRLAGVADTQYF.

A word on this clone: At one of its ends the junction is not consistent with the germline gene, which may arise from a read error. The chain employs TRBV10-3 and TRBJ2-4; D unresolved. CDR3 length equals 15 residues. CDR1 is ENHRY and CDR2 is SYGVKD in the germline V gene. The DNA of the CDR3 is TGTGCCATAAGTGAGTTCGTTGGGGCCAAAAACATTCAGTACTTC. Encoded protein: CAISEFVGAKNIQYF.

In regard to this clone: The identical CDR3 is also encoded by other nucleotide sequences in the sample. The J gene is TRBJ2-5, the V gene TRBV29-1, with 9 positions matching TRBD1. Trimming at V came to 6 bases and at J to 4 bases, leaving 3 bases not matched to a gene. This CDR3 spans 12 amino acids. The germline gives CDR1 SQVTM, CDR2 ANQGSEA. CDR3 sequence: CSVLTGGETQYF. In nucleotides, the CDR3 is TGCAGCGTGTTGACAGGGGGAGAGACCCAGTACTTC.

This chain joins TRBV29-1 and TRBJ2-3; 7 nucleotides match TRBD2. The CDR3 has 14 residues. The germline V gene encodes CDR1 SQVTM and CDR2 ANQGSEA. J was trimmed by 6 bases and V by 6 bases; bases with no gene match: 12. The DNA of the CDR3 is TGCAGCGTACCGATCGGGAGCGGGGTTGATACGCAGTATTTT. Residues: CSVPIGSGVDTQYF.

J is TRBJ1-2 and V is TRBV6-5; possible D gene TRBD1, 6 bases. Trimming took 0 bases from V and 8 from J, leaving 16 bases between them. The length of the CDR3 is 15 residues. The germline CDR1 and CDR2 sequences are MNHEY and SVGAGI. CDR3 coding DNA: TGTGCCAGCAGTTACTCGGCAGGGGCCTCCTACGGCTACACCTTC. Its translation is CASSYSAGASYGYTF.

The chain links TRBV9 to TRBJ1-5; D is undetermined. CDR1 is SGDLS, CDR2 YYNGEE, per germline. Trimming left V 0 bases short and J 0 bases short, with 7 bases between. CDR3 length: 15 amino acids. The CDR3: CASSVAGDSNQPQHF. Here the CDR3 DNA reads TGTGCCAGCAGCGTAGCTGGGGATAGCAATCAGCCCCAGCATTTT.

V usage is TRBV7-2 and J usage is TRBJ2-7; 11 nucleotides match TRBD1. Germline V gives CDR1 SGHTA, CDR2 FQGNSA. V gave up 6 bases and J gave up 6 bases; unmatched junction bases: 10. The CDR3 is 15 amino acids. CDR3 amino acids: CASSRPGTGGREQYF. In DNA, the CDR3 is TGTGCCAGCAGTCGCCCCGGGACAGGGGGACGCGAGCAGTACTTC.

The chain employs TRBV6-5 and TRBJ2-7; 7 bases fit TRBD1. The length of the CDR3 is 15 residues. V shed 5 bases, J shed 1 base, and the junction held 8 bases outside the gene matches. Germline V lookup: CDR1 MNHEY, CDR2 SVGAGI. CDR3 nucleotides: TGTGCCAGCAGTCCCACCGGGACAGTATCCTACGAGCAGTACTTC. Its protein product is CASSPTGTVSYEQYF.

The V gene is TRBV5-1, the J gene TRBJ2-5, with a weak D call TRBD1 (6 bases). CDR3 length: 16 residues. Germline V gene sequence: CDR1 SGHRS, CDR2 YFSETQ. The V and J ends lost 2 bases and 0 bases respectively, with 14 bases between them. CDR3 region: CASSLFPQGNQETQYF. The CDR3 nucleotides are TGCGCCAGCAGCTTATTCCCACAGGGAAACCAAGAGACCCAGTACTTC.

This clone has only a few counts. The chain is built from TRBV7-8 and TRBJ1-2, with D tentatively TRBD1 (6 bases). Germline V gene data show CDR1 as SGHVS and CDR2 as FQNEAQ. The CDR3 loop spans 14 amino acids. V gave up 3 bases and J gave up 5 bases, with 13 bases separating them. The CDR3 sequence: CASSLGAGGYGYTF. Written as DNA, the CDR3 is TGTGCCAGCAGCTTGGGGGCAGGCGGGTATGGCTACACCTTC.

The chain combines TRBV27 with TRBJ2-7; the D gene is possibly TRBD2 (6 bases). The CDR3 spans 14 residues. The V end was cut by 1 base, the J end by 0 bases, with 7 bases between. Germline values: CDR1 MNHEY, CDR2 SMNVEV (reference sequence). The CDR3 bases are TGTGCCAGCAGTTTATTCGGGAGCTCCTACGAGCAGTACTTC. Translation gives CASSLFGSSYEQYF.

The CDR3 region is CASSQDGDPLKLFF. The CDR3, as DNA: TGCGCCAGCAGCCAAGATGGGGACCCCCTGAAACTGTTTTTT. V and J are TRBV4-3 and TRBJ1-4; TRBD1 is a possible D gene (5 bases). The V end was cut by 0 bases, the J end by 11 bases, with 13 bases between. The CDR3 is made up of 14 amino acids. The V gene's germline CDR1 is LGHNA and CDR2 YSLEER.

The sample holds a few counts of this clone. This chain connects TRBV6-1 to TRBJ2-3; 10 positions match TRBD2. Germline V gives CDR1 MNHNS, CDR2 SASEGT. V dropped 1 base and J dropped 2; count of bases not matched to a gene: 9. CDR3 size: 18 residues. CDR3 amino acids: CASSEGWASGGATDTQYF. The CDR3 nucleotides are TGTGCCAGCAGTGAAGGTTGGGCGAGCGGGGGGGCCACAGATACGCAGTATTTT.

This clone was counted a few times. This chain joins TRBV7-9 and TRBJ2-1; 8 nucleotides agree with TRBD2. V lost 1 base to trimming and J lost 0 bases; unmatched junction nucleotides: 2. The germline V gene has CDR1 SEHNR and CDR2 FQNEAQ (reference sequence). CDR3 size: 16 residues. The CDR3 region has the DNA TGTGCCAGCAGCTTAGGTGGGACTAGCTCCTACAATGAGCAGTTCTTC. Its translation is CASSLGGTSSYNEQFF.

Comments on this clone: Other nucleotide sequences in the sample specify the same CDR3. V and J are TRBV29-1 and TRBJ1-5; 8 bases map to TRBD1. Germline V lookup: CDR1 SQVTM, CDR2 ANQGSEA. The CDR3 runs 12 residues. The J segment lost 4 bases and the V segment lost 4 bases, leaving 0 bases of the junction unmatched. The CDR3, as DNA: TGCAGCGTTGGACAGGGGAATCAGCCCCAGCATTTT. Amino acids: CSVGQGNQPQHF.

This rearrangement joins TRBV5-1 to TRBJ2-7, with D possibly being TRBD1 (6 bases). Trimming cost V 1 base and J 7 bases, with 15 bases left between them. In germline, CDR1 is SGHRS, CDR2 YFSETQ. The CDR3 has 14 amino acids. CDR3 sequence: CASSLTGHLYEQYF. Here the CDR3 DNA reads TGCGCCAGCAGCTTGACGGGACACTTGTATGAGCAGTACTTC. The whole variable domain, filled in from reference TRBV5-1 and TRBJ2-7, reads KAGVTQTPRYLIKTRGQQVTLSCSPISGHRSVSWYQQTPGQGLQFLFEYFSETQRNKGNFPGRFSGRQFSNSRSEMNVSTLELGDSALYLCASSLTGHLYEQYFGPGTRLTVT.

The chain combines TRBV5-4 with TRBJ2-7; D may be TRBD1 or TRBD2 (6 bases each). Per the germline V gene, CDR1 is SGHNT and CDR2 is YYREEE (reference sequence). This CDR3 has 13 amino acids. V lost 3 bases to trimming and J lost 7 bases, with 14 bases between them. As DNA, the CDR3 is TGTGCCAGCAGCTCTTCAGGGGCGGGGGAGCAGTACTTC. Translated, it gives CASSSSGAGEQYF.

V usage is TRBV15 and J usage is TRBJ2-5; the match to TRBD2 covers 9 bases. Germline CDR1 LNHNV, CDR2 YYDKDF (reference sequence). With 4 bases clipped from V and 7 bases from J, the junction kept 1 base outside the gene matches. This CDR3 has 12 residues. The CDR3 coding sequence is TGTGCCACCAGCACTAGCGGGGCGACCCAGTACTTC. The encoded protein is CATSTSGATQYF.

This chain uses TRBV2 with TRBJ2-3; weak D call: TRBD2 (5 bases). The V end was cut by 6 bases, the J end by 5 bases, with 18 bases between. Germline V gives CDR1 SNHLY, CDR2 FYNNEI. The CDR3 totals 15 residues. DNA of the CDR3: TGTGCCAGCAGGGGAGAGACCCCCTGGTTAGATACGCAGTATTTT. Translated: CASRGETPWLDTQYF.

A few counts support this clone. The chain recombines TRBV7-9 with TRBJ2-1, with D possibly matching TRBD2 (6 bases). Germline V gives CDR1 SEHNR, CDR2 FQNEAQ (reference sequence). The CDR3 contains 15 residues. The germline V and J ends were trimmed by 3 bases and 8 bases, with 17 bases remaining between them. Written as DNA, the CDR3 is TGTGCCAGCAGCTTGACGTCGCGGGGAAAGGATGAGCAGTTCTTC. Translated, it gives CASSLTSRGKDEQFF.